These 21 T cell receptor beta chains were sequenced from one sample in a study of T cells in women clearing cervical HPV infection. TCRdb's table, derived via immunoSEQ multiplex PCR, lists solely in-frame clones and lacks some. This sample contains about 33,000 clones. The sequencing sample was made of blood buffy coat. The receptors originated from a woman aged 18-69 years with a cervical HPV16 infection that either progressed to CIN3+ or cleared (not recorded which).

Concerning this clone: The read is 3 residues too short to cover the CDR3 end, so that end is filled in from the germline J gene. The V and J genes are TRBV6-1 and TRBJ2-2; D is unclear. V lost 0 bases to trimming and J lost 7 bases, with 9 bases between them. This CDR3 has 14 amino acids. CDR1 is MNHNS, CDR2 SASEGT, per germline. The sequenced CDR3 bases are TGTGCCAGCAGTGAAGCGACTTTAGGCGGGGAG. As protein: CASSEATLGGE. The entire CDR3 is CASSEATLGGELFF.

Concerning this clone: The CDR3 end is not reached by the read, which stops 3 residues before it; the germline J gene fills it in. The gene calls are TRBV18 and TRBJ1-2; possible D gene TRBD1, 6 bases. Germline CDR1 is KGHSH and CDR2 is LQKENI. This CDR3 spans 13 amino acids. The CDR3 loop reads CASSPPGVWGYTF. The DNA read from the CDR3 is TGTGCCAGCTCACCCCCAGGGGTATGGGGC.

As regards this clone: The read halts 3 residues ahead of the CDR3 end, with the missing end drawn from the germline J gene. The chain employs TRBV20-1 and TRBJ2-7, with 10 bases identical to TRBD2. After removal of 0 bases from V and 1 base from J, the junction contained 6 bases not matched to a gene. The CDR3 loop spans 16 amino acids. Germline V gene data show CDR1 as DFQATT and CDR2 as SNEGSKA (reference sequence). CDR3 protein: CSARDRSGRKSYEQYF. Incomplete CDR3 DNA: TGCAGTGCTAGAGATCGTAGCGGGAGGAAATCCTACGAG.

On this clone itself: The CDR3 goes on 3 residues after the read ends, and that part is filled in from the germline J gene. The chain carries TRBV30 and TRBJ2-2, with 9 bases matching TRBD1. The length of the CDR3 is 13 residues. Germline lookup yields CDR1 GTSNPN and CDR2 SVGIG (reference sequence). The sequenced part of the CDR3 DNA is TGTGCCTGGACGGGACAGGGAGGGTCACCG. It specifies CAWTGQGGSP. The entire CDR3 is CAWTGQGGSPLFF.

As regards this clone: The read is 3 residues too short to cover the CDR3 end, so that end is filled in from the germline J gene. The gene calls are TRBV7-6 and TRBJ2-2, with 7 bases aligning to TRBD2. Germline CDR1 reads SGHVS; CDR2 reads FNYEAQ. V gave up 0 bases and J gave up 2 bases; unmatched junction bases: 6. The CDR3 runs 17 residues. CDR3 sequence reads: CASSLAVRGDNTGELFF. The part of the CDR3 DNA that was read is TGTGCCAGCAGCTTAGCAGTTCGGGGGGACAACACCGGGGAG.

As for this clone: The read ends 3 residues early relative to the CDR3; the germline J gene fills the gap. V usage is TRBV2 and J usage is TRBJ2-2, with TRBD2 identical over 8 bases. This CDR3 region has 15 residues. The germline CDR1 and CDR2 sequences are SNHLY and FYNNEI. V was pared by 1 base and J by 4 bases, with 2 bases of the junction left unmatched. The sequenced CDR3 bases are TGTGCCAGCAGTGAAGAGCGGGGGAGCACCGGGGAG. Translation: CASSEERGSTGE. The CDR3 in its entirety is CASSEERGSTGELFF.

About this clone itself: The sequence runs out 3 residues before the end of the CDR3; the remainder is reconstructed from the germline J gene. V usage is TRBV30 and J usage is TRBJ2-2; no clear D. Germline V lookup: CDR1 GTSNPN, CDR2 SVGIG (reference sequence). V was clipped by 5 bases and J by 9 bases, with 16 bases between them. This CDR3 is 13 amino acids long. The DNA read from the CDR3 is TGTGCCTGGTGCCATCGGGTGTCTCGGGAG. Translated, it gives CAWCHRVSRE. The entire CDR3 protein reads CAWCHRVSRELFF.

Regarding this clone: With the read ending 3 residues before the CDR3 end, the germline J gene is used to fill in that end. The chain links TRBV14 to TRBJ2-1; D may be TRBD1 (6 bases). Germline values: CDR1 SGHDN, CDR2 FVKESK. Trimming took off 0 bases at V and 8 bases at J, with 11 bases between the two ends. CDR3 length: 14 residues. The CDR3 sequence is CASSQELGAYEQFF. The CDR3 bases that were read are TGTGCCAGCAGCCAAGAATTGGGGGCCTATGAG.

CDR3 DNA (partial): TGTGCCAGTAGTATTGCGTTCATCACCGGGGAG. Translation gives CASSIAFITGE. The full CDR3 is CASSIAFITGELFF. The chain combines TRBV19 with TRBJ2-2; the D is unclear. The read finishes 3 residues shy of the CDR3 end, and the germline J gene is used to complete it. This CDR3 has 14 residues. Trimming left V 3 bases short and J 4 bases short, with 9 bases between. CDR1 LNHDA and CDR2 SQIVND come from the germline V gene (reference sequence).

A note on this clone: The read halts 3 residues ahead of the CDR3 end, with the missing end drawn from the germline J gene. The rearrangement links TRBV19 to TRBJ1-1; 9 nucleotides match TRBD1. CDR3 length: 14 residues. With 8 bases clipped from V and 4 bases from J, the junction kept 8 bases outside the gene matches. Germline V CDR1 and CDR2: LNHDA, SQIVND (reference sequence). Here the CDR3 reads CASSTQGAGTEAFF. The sequenced part of the CDR3 DNA is TGTGCCAGTTCAACACAGGGGGCCGGCACTGAA.

CDR3 bases read: TGTGCCAGCATCCGAGGGGCTACAGATACG. It translates to CASIRGATDT. Given in full, the CDR3 is CASIRGATDTQYF. The chain recombines TRBV7-9 with TRBJ2-3, with D perhaps assigned TRBD1 or TRBD2 (5 bases each). The read gets to within 3 residues of the CDR3 end, and the germline J gene fills in the rest. Germline V CDR1 and CDR2: SEHNR, FQNEAQ (reference sequence). This CDR3 contains 13 residues. With 7 bases removed from V and 3 bases from J, the gap between germline ends came to 11 bases.

To note about this clone: The CDR3 goes on 3 residues after the read ends, and that part is filled in from the germline J gene. J is TRBJ2-7 and V is TRBV11-2; possible D gene TRBD1, 5 bases. The V end lost 5 bases, the J end lost 4 bases, and 18 bases lay between the germline ends. CDR3 length: 15 residues. The germline V gene has CDR1 SGHAT and CDR2 FQNNGV. CDR3 DNA, as far as it was read: TGTGCCAGCAGCCGCACCGCAGGAAGGGGTTACGAG. Protein: CASSRTAGRGYE. The whole CDR3 region reads CASSRTAGRGYEQYF.

A remark on this clone: Sequencing ends 3 residues short of the CDR3 end; the germline J gene provides the rest. The chain carries TRBV19 and TRBJ1-6, with D tentatively TRBD1 (6 bases). The CDR3 length is 17 residues. Germline values: CDR1 LNHDA, CDR2 SQIVND (reference sequence). V lost 4 bases and J lost 10, with 23 bases in between. CDR3: CASSRDWVTGGQSPLHF. The sequenced part of the CDR3 DNA is TGTGCCAGTAGTAGGGATTGGGTGACGGGGGGCCAATCACCC.

As regards this clone: The read finishes 3 residues shy of the CDR3 end, and the germline J gene is used to complete it. The V and J genes are TRBV28 and TRBJ1-5; D is unclear. From germline, CDR1 is MDHEN and CDR2 SYDVKM. Trimming left V 11 bases short and J 3 bases short, with 17 bases between. The CDR3 contains 14 residues. The CDR3 is CAASGASINQPQHF. The sequenced part of the CDR3 DNA is TGTGCCGCCAGCGGAGCTTCCATCAATCAGCCC.

The chain's CDR3 is CSVEEQGAGTGELFF. CDR3 DNA (partial): TGCAGCGTTGAAGAACAGGGGGCGGGCACCGGGGAG. This sequence joins TRBV29-1 and TRBJ2-2; the match to TRBD1 covers 9 bases. The read falls 3 residues short of the CDR3 end, and the missing part is taken from the germline J gene. After removal of 0 bases from V and 4 bases from J, the junction contained 3 bases not matched to a gene. The CDR3 length is 15 residues. CDR1 is SQVTM and CDR2 is ANQGSEA in the germline V gene.

As to this clone: The read halts 3 residues ahead of the CDR3 end, with the missing end drawn from the germline J gene. The chain joins TRBV11-2 to TRBJ2-3, with 12 bases matching TRBD2. There are 15 residues in the CDR3. Germline V CDR1 and CDR2: SGHAT, FQNNGV. The junction had 1 base not matched to a gene; V was cut back by 5 bases and J by 1 base. CDR3 loop: CASSRLAGGTDTQYF. Incomplete CDR3 DNA: TGTGCCAGCAGCCGACTAGCGGGAGGCACAGATACG.

Turning to this clone: The read ends 3 residues before the CDR3 terminus; that terminus is restored from the germline J gene. This chain joins TRBV7-6 and TRBJ2-1; 13 nucleotides align to TRBD2. Germline-derived CDR1 and CDR2 are SGHVS and FNYEAQ. V trimming: 0 bases; J trimming: 5 bases; junction bases outside the gene matches: 1. The CDR3 has 16 amino acids. The CDR3 is CASSLAGLAGNNEQFF. The CDR3 bases that were read are TGTGCCAGCAGCTTAGCGGGACTAGCGGGGAACAATGAG.

Notes on this clone: Sequencing ends 3 residues short of the CDR3 end; the germline J gene provides the rest. This rearrangement joins TRBV7-2 to TRBJ2-5; maybe TRBD1 (6 bases). CDR1 SGHTA and CDR2 FQGNSA come from the germline V gene. This CDR3 has 15 residues. The ends were cut back, 1 base at V and 1 base at J, with 10 bases in the middle. The CDR3 loop reads CASSLVGAPQETQYF. The covered CDR3 bases are TGTGCCAGCAGCTTAGTGGGGGCCCCCCAAGAGACC.

Regarding this clone: The CDR3 end lies 3 residues beyond the end of the read and is filled in from the germline J gene. The chain combines TRBV7-9 with TRBJ1-1, with TRBD1 as a possible D gene (6 bases). Germline assignment: CDR1 SEHNR and CDR2 FQNEAQ (reference sequence). Trimming stripped 8 bases from V and 0 bases from J, with 13 bases between. There are 14 residues in the CDR3. The CDR3 here is CASLLGQMNTEAFF. The DNA read from the CDR3 is TGTGCCAGCCTTCTAGGACAGATGAACACTGAA.

CDR3 bases read: TGTGCCTCTGCGGGCGGGCGAGAAGAGACG. Its protein product is CASAGGREET. In full, the CDR3 is CASAGGREETQYF. V usage is TRBV2 and J usage is TRBJ2-3, with a possible D match to TRBD2 (5 bases). The missing CDR3 end, 3 residues past where the read stops, is filled in from the germline J gene. The CDR3 sequence is 13 residues long. Germline V gene data show CDR1 as SNHLY and CDR2 as FYNNEI.

In the case of this clone: Coverage ceases 3 residues before the CDR3 finishes, and the germline J gene fills in the end. The V gene is TRBV11-2, the J gene TRBJ1-2, with TRBD1 as a possible D gene (6 bases). In germline, CDR1 is SGHAT, CDR2 FQNNGV. The length of the CDR3 is 14 residues. V was clipped by 3 bases and J by 2 bases, with 10 bases between them. The CDR3 protein is CASSFLDRNYGYTF. The covered CDR3 bases are TGTGCCAGCAGCTTCCTGGACAGAAACTATGGC.